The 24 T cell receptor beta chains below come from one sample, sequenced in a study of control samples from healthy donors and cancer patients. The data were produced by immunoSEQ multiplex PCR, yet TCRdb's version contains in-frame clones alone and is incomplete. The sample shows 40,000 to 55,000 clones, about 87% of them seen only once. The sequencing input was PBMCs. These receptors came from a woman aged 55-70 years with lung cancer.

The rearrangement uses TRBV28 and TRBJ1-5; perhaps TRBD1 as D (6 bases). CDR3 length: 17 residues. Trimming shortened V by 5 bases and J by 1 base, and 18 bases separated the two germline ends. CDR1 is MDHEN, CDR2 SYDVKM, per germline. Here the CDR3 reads CASSPIGGQASNQPQHF. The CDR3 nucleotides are TGTGCCAGCAGTCCAATTGGGGGGCAGGCGAGCAATCAGCCCCAGCATTTT.

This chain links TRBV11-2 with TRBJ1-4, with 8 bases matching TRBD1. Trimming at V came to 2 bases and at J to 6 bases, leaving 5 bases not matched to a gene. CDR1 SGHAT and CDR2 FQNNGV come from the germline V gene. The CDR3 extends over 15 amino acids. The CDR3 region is CASSLLGQGDEKLFF. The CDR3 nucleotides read TGTGCCAGCAGCTTACTAGGACAGGGTGATGAAAAACTGTTTTTT. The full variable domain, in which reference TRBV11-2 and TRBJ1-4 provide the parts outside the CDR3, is EAGVAQSPRYKIIEKRQSVAFWCNPISGHATLYWYQQILGQGPKLLIQFQNNGVVDDSQLPKDRFSAERLKGVDSTLKIQPAKLEDSAVYLCASSLLGQGDEKLFFGSGTQLSVL.

The CDR3 loop is CAISDQGAGELFF. Here the CDR3 DNA reads TGTGCCATCAGTGACCAGGGTGCCGGGGAGCTGTTTTTT. The rearrangement joins TRBV10-3 to TRBJ2-2; TRBD1 might be the D (5 bases). Trimming cost V 3 bases and J 6 bases, with 8 bases left between them. The germline V gene has CDR1 ENHRY and CDR2 SYGVKD. The CDR3 has 13 amino acids.

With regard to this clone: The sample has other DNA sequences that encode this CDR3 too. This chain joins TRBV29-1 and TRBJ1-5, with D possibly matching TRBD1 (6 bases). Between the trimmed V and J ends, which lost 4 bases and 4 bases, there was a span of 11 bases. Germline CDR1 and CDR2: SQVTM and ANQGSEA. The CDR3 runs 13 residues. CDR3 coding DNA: TGCAGCGTTGGGGGGGGGCCAAATCAGCCCCAGCATTTT. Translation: CSVGGGPNQPQHF.

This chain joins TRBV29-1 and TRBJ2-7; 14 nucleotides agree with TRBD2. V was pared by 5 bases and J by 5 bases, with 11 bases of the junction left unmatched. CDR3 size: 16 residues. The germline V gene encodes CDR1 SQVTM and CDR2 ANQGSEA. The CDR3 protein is CSVFGTSGREGHEQYF. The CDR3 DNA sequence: TGCAGCGTTTTTGGGACTAGCGGGAGAGAAGGCCACGAGCAGTACTTC.

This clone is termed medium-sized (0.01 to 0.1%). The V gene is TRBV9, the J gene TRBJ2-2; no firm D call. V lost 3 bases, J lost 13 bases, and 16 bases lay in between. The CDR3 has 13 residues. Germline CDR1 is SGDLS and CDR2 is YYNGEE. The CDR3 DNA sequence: TGTGCCAGCAGCGCCAATACGATCGGCAGGCTGTTTTTT. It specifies CASSANTIGRLFF.

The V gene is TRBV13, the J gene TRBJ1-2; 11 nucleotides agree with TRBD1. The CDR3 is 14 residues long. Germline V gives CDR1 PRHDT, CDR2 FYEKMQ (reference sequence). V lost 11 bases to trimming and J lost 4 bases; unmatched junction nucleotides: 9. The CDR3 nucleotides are TGTGCCTGCACGGATGGGACAGGGGGCTATGGCTACACCTTC. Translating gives CACTDGTGGYGYTF.

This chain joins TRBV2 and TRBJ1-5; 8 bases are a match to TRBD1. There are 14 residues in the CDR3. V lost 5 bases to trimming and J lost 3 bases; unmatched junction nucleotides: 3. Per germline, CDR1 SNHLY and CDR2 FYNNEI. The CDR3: CASSSGGLNQPQHF. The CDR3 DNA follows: TGTGCCAGCAGTTCAGGGGGCCTCAATCAGCCCCAGCATTTT.

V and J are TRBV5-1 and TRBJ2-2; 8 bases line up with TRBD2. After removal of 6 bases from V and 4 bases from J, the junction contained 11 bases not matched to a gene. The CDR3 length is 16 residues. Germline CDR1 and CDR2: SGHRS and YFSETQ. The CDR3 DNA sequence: TGCGCCAGCAAAACGGGTAGCGGGATCGGCACCGGGGAGCTGTTTTTT. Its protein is CASKTGSGIGTGELFF. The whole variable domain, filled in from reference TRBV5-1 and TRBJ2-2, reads KAGVTQTPRYLIKTRGQQVTLSCSPISGHRSVSWYQQTPGQGLQFLFEYFSETQRNKGNFPGRFSGRQFSNSRSEMNVSTLELGDSALYLCASKTGSGIGTGELFFGEGSRLTVL.

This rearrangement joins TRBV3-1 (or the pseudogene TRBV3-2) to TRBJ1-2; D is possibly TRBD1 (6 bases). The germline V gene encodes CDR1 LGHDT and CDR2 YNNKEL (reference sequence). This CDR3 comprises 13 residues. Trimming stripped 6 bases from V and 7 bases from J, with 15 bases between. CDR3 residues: CASSFGQLGGYTF. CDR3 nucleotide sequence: TGTGCCAGCAGTTTCGGACAGTTGGGTGGCTACACCTTC.

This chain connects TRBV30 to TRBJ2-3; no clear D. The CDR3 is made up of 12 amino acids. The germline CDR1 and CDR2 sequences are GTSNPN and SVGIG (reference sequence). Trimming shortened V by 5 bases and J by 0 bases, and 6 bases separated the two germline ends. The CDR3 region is CAWAGSTDTQYF. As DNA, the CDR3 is TGTGCCTGGGCCGGCAGCACAGATACGCAGTATTTT.

The CDR3 sequence: CASSLLTSGIPNEQFF. The CDR3 nucleotides are TGTGCCAGCAGCTTACTAACTAGCGGGATCCCCAATGAGCAGTTCTTC. The rearrangement uses TRBV7-6 and TRBJ2-1; 10 bases map to TRBD2. CDR3 length: 16 amino acids. V trimming: 2 bases; J trimming: 6 bases; junction bases outside the gene matches: 7. Germline V gene sequence: CDR1 SGHVS, CDR2 FNYEAQ. The full variable domain, in which reference TRBV7-6 and TRBJ2-1 provide the parts outside the CDR3, is GAGVSQSPRYKVTKRGQDVALRCDPISGHVSLYWYRQALGQGPEFLTYFNYEAQQDKSGLPNDRFSAERPEGSISTLTIQRTEQRDSAMYRCASSLLTSGIPNEQFFGPGTRLTVL.

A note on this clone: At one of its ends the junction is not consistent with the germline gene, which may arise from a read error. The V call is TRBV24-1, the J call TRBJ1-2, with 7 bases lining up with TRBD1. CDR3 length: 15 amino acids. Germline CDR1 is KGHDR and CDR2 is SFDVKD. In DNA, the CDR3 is TGTGCCACCAGTGCTTTGACAGGGAAGTACTATGGCTACACCTTC. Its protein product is CATSALTGKYYGYTF.

CDR3 nucleotide sequence: TGTGCCAGCAGTCACTATCAGGACACTGAAGCTTTCTTT. Residues: CASSHYQDTEAFF. The chain uses TRBV6-5 and TRBJ1-1; D call uncertain. Germline assignment: CDR1 MNHEY and CDR2 SVGAGI. The length of the CDR3 is 13 residues. V was shortened by 5 bases and J by 3 bases, with 10 bases between the two germline ends.

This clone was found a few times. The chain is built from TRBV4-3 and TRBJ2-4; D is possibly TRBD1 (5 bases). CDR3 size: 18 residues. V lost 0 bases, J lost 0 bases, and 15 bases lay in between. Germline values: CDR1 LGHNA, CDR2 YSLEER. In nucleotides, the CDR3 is TGCGCCAGCAGCCAAGATCTGAGTCCCAGGGCAGCCAAAAACATTCAGTACTTC. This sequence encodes CASSQDLSPRAAKNIQYF.

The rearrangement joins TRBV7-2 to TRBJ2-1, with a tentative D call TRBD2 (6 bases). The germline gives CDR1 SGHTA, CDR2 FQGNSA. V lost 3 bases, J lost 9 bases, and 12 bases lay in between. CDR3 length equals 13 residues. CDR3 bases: TGTGCCAGCAGCTTGTCTAGCGAATTTGAGCAGTTCTTC. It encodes CASSLSSEFEQFF.

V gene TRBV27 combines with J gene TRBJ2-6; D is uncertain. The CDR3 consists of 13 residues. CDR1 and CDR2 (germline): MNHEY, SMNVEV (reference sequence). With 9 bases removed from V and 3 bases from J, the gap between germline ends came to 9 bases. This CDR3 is CASLAYGANVLTF. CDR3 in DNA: TGTGCCAGTTTGGCCTATGGGGCCAACGTCCTGACTTTC.

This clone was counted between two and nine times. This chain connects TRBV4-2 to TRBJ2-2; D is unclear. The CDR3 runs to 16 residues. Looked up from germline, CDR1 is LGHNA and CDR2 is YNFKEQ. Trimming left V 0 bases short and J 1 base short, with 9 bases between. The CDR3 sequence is CASSQDSSQNTGELFF. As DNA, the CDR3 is TGTGCCAGCAGCCAAGATTCCAGCCAGAACACCGGGGAGCTGTTTTTT.

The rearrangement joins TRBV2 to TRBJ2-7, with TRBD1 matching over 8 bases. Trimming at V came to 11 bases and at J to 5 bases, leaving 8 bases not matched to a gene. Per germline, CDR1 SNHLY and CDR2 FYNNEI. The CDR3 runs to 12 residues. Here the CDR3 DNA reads TGTGCCTCCGGACAGGGCTTCAACGAGCAGTACTTC. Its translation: CASGQGFNEQYF.

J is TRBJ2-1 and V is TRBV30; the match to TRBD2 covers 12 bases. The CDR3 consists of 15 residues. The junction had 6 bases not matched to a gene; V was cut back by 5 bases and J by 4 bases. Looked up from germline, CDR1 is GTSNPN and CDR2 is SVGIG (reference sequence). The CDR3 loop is CAWDPGLAGYNEQFF. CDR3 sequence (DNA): TGTGCCTGGGACCCCGGACTAGCGGGATACAATGAGCAGTTCTTC.

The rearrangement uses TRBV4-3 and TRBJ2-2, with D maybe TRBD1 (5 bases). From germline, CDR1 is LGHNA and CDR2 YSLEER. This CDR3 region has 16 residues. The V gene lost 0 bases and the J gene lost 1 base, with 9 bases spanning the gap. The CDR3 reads CASSQDLQGNTGELFF. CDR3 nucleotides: TGCGCCAGCAGCCAAGATCTCCAGGGGAACACCGGGGAGCTGTTTTTT.

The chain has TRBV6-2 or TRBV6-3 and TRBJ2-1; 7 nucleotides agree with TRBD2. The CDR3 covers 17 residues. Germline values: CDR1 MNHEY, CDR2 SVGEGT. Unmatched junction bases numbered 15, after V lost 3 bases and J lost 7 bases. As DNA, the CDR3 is TGTGCCAGCAGTTATTCGTTTTGGGGCCATAGCGGGAATGAGCAGTTCTTC. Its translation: CASSYSFWGHSGNEQFF.

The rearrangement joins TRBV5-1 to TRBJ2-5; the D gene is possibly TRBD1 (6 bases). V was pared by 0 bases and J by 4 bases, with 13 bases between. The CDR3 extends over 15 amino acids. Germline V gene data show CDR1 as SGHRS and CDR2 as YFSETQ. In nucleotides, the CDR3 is TGCGCCAGCAGCTTGGGCTTGGGGGCCGGAGAGACCCAGTACTTC. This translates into CASSLGLGAGETQYF.

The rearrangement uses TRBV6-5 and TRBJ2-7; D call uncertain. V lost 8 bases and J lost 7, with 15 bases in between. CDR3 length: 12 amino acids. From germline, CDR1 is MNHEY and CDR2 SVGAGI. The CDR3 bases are TGTGCCAGCGCCCAACTTCAGGAAGAGCAGTACTTC. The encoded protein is CASAQLQEEQYF.